These T cell receptor beta chains were read from a single sample in a study of blood T cell repertoires in COVID-19. Sequenced by immunoSEQ multiplex PCR; TCRdb stores in-frame clones only, minus some. The sample lists roughly 290,000 clones, around 85% seen once, with approximately 0.94% in the top ten. What was sequenced was peripheral blood. The source is a human donor with COVID-19, enrolled during active disease. The donor label of this sample is uncertain. The CDR3 runs from the conserved cysteine through the conserved F or W. The order of the fields is J gene, V gene, CDR3 protein.

TRBJ1-5 TRBV20-1 CSASGGLRPQHF
TRBJ1-3 TRBV11-3 CASSAGPGNTIYF
TRBJ2-5 TRBV7-2 CASSLVGGQVGETQYF
TRBJ2-5 TRBV4-3 CASSQSPSQLAGVEETQYF
TRBJ2-1 TRBV28 CASRPPGTGVNEQFF
TRBJ1-5 TRBV3-1/TRBV3-2 CASSQGGDQPQHF
TRBJ2-7 TRBV7-2 CASSLDRDRASYEQYF
TRBJ2-6 TRBV4-3 CASSQGAVGANVLTF
TRBJ2-7 TRBV7-2 CASSPSAAGVYEQYF
TRBJ1-5 TRBV12-3/TRBV12-4 CASSFRGNQPQHF
TRBJ2-2 TRBV19 CASSAGSFLVGTGELFF
TRBJ1-2 TRBV5-1 CASSIDRVGYTF
TRBJ1-6 TRBV18 CASSPREAYNSPLHF
TRBJ2-3 TRBV7-8 CASSLTSSDTQYF
TRBJ2-1 TRBV30 CAWATGEGNEQFF
TRBJ2-5 TRBV9 CASSVSGRSQETQYF
TRBJ2-7 TRBV6-5 CASRSSGKGEQYF
TRBJ1-2 TRBV3-1/TRBV3-2 CASSPRGEGYGYTF
TRBJ2-2 TRBV2 CASREKAGVTAGELFF
TRBJ1-1 TRBV7-9 CASSFETGAENTEAFF
TRBJ1-5 TRBV28 CASSFLEYSNQPQHF
TRBJ1-1 TRBV9 CASSAAGGRNTEAFF
TRBJ2-1 TRBV11-2 CASSARTGVLAGEQFF
TRBJ2-1 TRBV9 CASNHLDRGLNNEQFF